This TCR beta chain was recovered during a study of blood T cell repertoires in COVID-19 (dated by TCRdb to the early 2020s). In the study overall: Samples from collaborators originated in the United States, Italy and Spain and spanned both the acute and convalescent phases of COVID-19. The material from the prospective study consisted of cDNA or gDNA derived from T cells, B-cell-depleted T cells, or PBMCs. Deeply sampled blood TCRbeta repertoires from subjects exposed to, actively infected with, or recovered from COVID-19 were included in the dataset. A freely available public database, intended as a resource for researchers studying the immune response to SARS-CoV-2, is where the repertoires were released. The samples were drawn from the first 160 participants of the ongoing ImmuneRACE study and from some 1,300 subjects provided by 6 global collaborators. The sample metadata nearly always contained a de-identified subject ID, COVID-19 status, age in years and sex. Where HLA class I and class II types were available, the types were taken from metadata supplied by the sample provider, not from assay-based typing.

Details on this clone: This clone's antigen is unknown. Per-base qualities were not stored, and no clone one base away is much larger.

Broad study findings and their caveats: Clinical and demographic metadata were provided uncurated, with the amount varying by source and participant.

TCRbeta CDR3 regions were amplified from genomic DNA by means of the immunoSEQ Assay, a bias-controlled multiplex PCR. The paper's processing steps were these. Nucleated cell counts per sample were estimated from amplification of reference gene primers within the assay. To quantify the absolute abundance of each unique TCRbeta CDR3 rearrangement, sequence reads were collapsed and filtered. For each sample, productive Simpson clonality was calculated as the square root of Simpson's diversity index across productive rearrangements. TCRdb obtained this table from immuneACCESS and retained in-frame rearrangements with V and J assigned. These tables miss some clones; where compared with another copy, unresolved V genes account for less than half of the shortfall, and the remainder is unexplained. The DNA gave D and trimming, while V, J and clone size come from that table. The sample table holds 250,000 to 300,000 clones, of which around 87% were seen once. The ten largest account for about 2.2% of the sample.

Counted from cysteine to phenylalanine, this CDR3 has 16 amino acids. Only CDR3 DNA is held: 48 bases, read in frame from base 1. Cut back by 6 bases and 0 bases, the V and J ends lie 17 bases apart. The germline V gene (reference sequence) supplies CDR1 LNHDA and CDR2 SQIVND. Another Seattle source contributed samples from volunteer blood donors who had recovered from COVID-19. Whole blood was collected in K2EDTA tubes by collaborating institutions according to the institutions' own protocols. For TCRbeta analysis, collaborators shipped samples in one of three forms: frozen whole blood, isolated PBMCs, or DNA extracted from either of those sample types.

Sequencing input: peripheral blood. The clonotype comes from a woman aged 50 to 65 who had recovered from COVID-19. The V gene is TRBV19 and the J gene is TRBJ1-1; TRBD1 could be the D gene, as 5 bases match. The CDR3 region reads CASSLKTGLMNTEAFF. The bases read TGTGCCAGTAGCTTAAAAACAGGCCTCATGAACACTGAAGCTTTCTTT.